This entry lists 14 T cell receptor beta chains sequenced from one sample in a study of cytomegalovirus exposure and HLA in healthy donors. This PCR relied on a set of 60 Vbeta primers and 13 Jbeta primers. The data were produced by immunoSEQ multiplex PCR, yet TCRdb's version contains in-frame clones alone and is incomplete. The repertoire holds 170,000 or so clones, around 80% seen once, with 1% in the top ten. Sequenced material: PBMCs. The source is a woman aged 50 to 60 in good health and CMV-seropositive.

V usage is TRBV7-2 and J usage is TRBJ2-5; 9 bases are a match to TRBD2. Germline trimming cut 5 bases from V and 5 bases from J; bases unmatched to any gene: 6. Germline CDR1 and CDR2: SGHTA and FQGNSA. The CDR3 length is 14 residues. The CDR3 region has the DNA TGTGCCAGCAGCACACCGCGGGGGGGGGAGACCCAGTACTTC. Amino acid sequence: CASSTPRGGETQYF.

This chain joins TRBV28 and TRBJ2-3; D gene ambiguous. Germline V gives CDR1 MDHEN, CDR2 SYDVKM. The CDR3 has 13 amino acids. V was shortened by 6 bases and J by 0 bases, with 7 bases between the two germline ends. The CDR3 DNA follows: TGTGCCAGCAGAAAGACTAGCACAGATACGCAGTATTTT. Its translation is CASRKTSTDTQYF. The variable domain in full, with the rest retrieved from reference TRBV28 and TRBJ2-3, is DVKVTQSSRYLVKRTGEKVFLECVQDMDHENMFWYRQDPGLGLRLIYFSYDVKMKEKGDIPEGYSVSREKKERFSLILESASTNQTSMYLCASRKTSTDTQYFGPGTRLTVL.

This chain uses TRBV27 with TRBJ2-3; possibly TRBD2 for D (5 bases). V lost 6 bases and J 2 bases, leaving 9 bases between the germline ends. The CDR3 has 13 residues. CDR1 is MNHEY and CDR2 is SMNVEV in the germline V gene (reference sequence). The CDR3 sequence is CASSGLLTDTQYF. The CDR3 DNA follows: TGTGCCAGCAGCGGACTCCTCACAGATACGCAGTATTTT.

This clone was counted once. This chain joins TRBV19 and TRBJ2-1; no definite D call. Trimming cost V 5 bases and J 2 bases, with 16 bases left between them. In germline, CDR1 is LNHDA, CDR2 SQIVND (reference sequence). The CDR3 runs to 16 residues. The CDR3, as DNA: TGTGCCAGTAGTCGGCTTGCGGAGAGAGCCTACAATGAGCAGTTCTTC. This sequence encodes CASSRLAERAYNEQFF.

This rearrangement joins TRBV5-1 to TRBJ2-1, with D perhaps TRBD2 (6 bases). The ends were cut back, 3 bases at V and 7 bases at J, with 23 bases in the middle. The CDR3 is made up of 17 amino acids. The germline V gene encodes CDR1 SGHRS and CDR2 YFSETQ. The CDR3 here is CASSSRWGSGYQNEQFF. The CDR3 DNA follows: TGCGCCAGCAGCTCCCGCTGGGGTAGCGGCTACCAAAATGAGCAGTTCTTC.

The rearrangement links TRBV7-2 to TRBJ1-1; D gene uncertain. Trimming took off 6 bases at V and 10 bases at J, with 24 bases between the two ends. The germline CDR1 and CDR2 sequences are SGHTA and FQGNSA. The CDR3 length is 15 residues. The CDR3 is CASSRRSGEVWGAFF. The DNA for the CDR3 is TGTGCCAGCAGTCGACGGAGTGGGGAGGTGTGGGGAGCTTTCTTT.

V usage is TRBV7-2 and J usage is TRBJ2-7; TRBD1 might be the D (5 bases). The CDR3 has 14 amino acids. Germline V gene lookup returns CDR1 SGHTA and CDR2 FQGNSA. The germline V and J ends were trimmed by 3 bases and 0 bases, with 9 bases remaining between them. CDR3 DNA sequence: TGTGCCAGCAGCTTGCACAGGTTCTCCTACGAGCAGTACTTC. It specifies CASSLHRFSYEQYF.

Written as DNA, the CDR3 is TGTGCCAGCTCACCAAACAGGGGCTACGACTCTGGAAACACCATATATTTT. Translating it yields CASSPNRGYDSGNTIYF. The gene calls are TRBV18 and TRBJ1-3, with 7 bases identical to TRBD1. The CDR3 runs to 17 residues. With 2 bases clipped from V and 0 bases from J, the junction kept 7 bases outside the gene matches. Germline V gives CDR1 KGHSH, CDR2 LQKENI. The full variable domain, in which reference TRBV18 and TRBJ1-3 provide the parts outside the CDR3, is NAGVMQNPRHLVRRRGQEARLRCSPMKGHSHVYWYRQLPEEGLKFMVYLQKENIIDESGMPKERFSAEFPKEGPSILRIQQVVRGDSAAYFCASSPNRGYDSGNTIYFGEGSWLTVV.

The chain couples TRBV5-1 to TRBJ2-1; the D is unclear. Germline CDR1 reads SGHRS; CDR2 reads YFSETQ. The CDR3 covers 13 residues. Trimming removed 4 bases at V and 8 bases at J, with 13 bases between. CDR3: CASSLLTEYEQFF. CDR3 DNA sequence: TGCGCCAGCAGCCTTCTAACAGAATATGAGCAGTTCTTC. The full variable domain, with the rest looked up from reference TRBV5-1 and TRBJ2-1, is KAGVTQTPRYLIKTRGQQVTLSCSPISGHRSVSWYQQTPGQGLQFLFEYFSETQRNKGNFPGRFSGRQFSNSRSEMNVSTLELGDSALYLCASSLLTEYEQFFGPGTRLTVL.

The chain joins TRBV6-5 to TRBJ2-5; no clear D. The J call is uncertain, as TRBJ2-7 better fits the DNA end. CDR3 length: 14 residues. In germline, CDR1 is MNHEY, CDR2 SVGAGI. CDR3: CASSYSHSTYEQYF. CDR3 coding DNA: TGTGCCAGCAGTTACTCGCACAGTACCTACGAGCAGTACTTC.

J is TRBJ1-6 and V is TRBV5-1, with 8 bases lining up with TRBD1. V lost 4 bases and J lost 8; bases outside the gene matches: 5. The germline CDR1 and CDR2 sequences are SGHRS and YFSETQ. The CDR3 is 14 amino acids. DNA of the CDR3: TGCGCCAGCAGCGGAACAGGGGGAGATTCACCCCTCCACTTT. This translates into CASSGTGGDSPLHF.

J is TRBJ1-1 and V is TRBV20-1; D not certain. The CDR3 runs to 11 residues. V dropped 1 base and J dropped 5 bases, with 5 bases sitting between them. Per the germline V gene, CDR1 is DFQATT and CDR2 is SNEGSKA (reference sequence). In DNA form, the CDR3 reads TGCAGTGCTAGAGTCGTAACTGAAGCTTTCTTT. Its protein is CSARVVTEAFF.

The chain recombines TRBV7-3 with TRBJ2-5, with 7 bases matching TRBD2. V was pared by 4 bases and J by 6 bases, with 5 bases of the junction left unmatched. Germline-derived CDR1 and CDR2 are SGHTA and FQGTGA. The CDR3 sequence is 13 residues long. The chain's CDR3 is CASSSWGGKTQYF. CDR3 coding DNA: TGTGCCAGCAGCTCCTGGGGGGGGAAGACCCAGTACTTC.

In this sample, this clone turned up a few times. The chain joins TRBV6-5 to TRBJ1-2; possible D gene TRBD1, 5 bases. The germline gives CDR1 MNHEY, CDR2 SVGAGI. Trimming took off 6 bases at V and 6 bases at J, with 14 bases between the two ends. This CDR3 has 13 residues. The CDR3 nucleotides read TGTGCCAGCAGACCGAAACAGGCCGATGGCTACACCTTC. As protein: CASRPKQADGYTF.